Below, 8 T cell receptor beta chains from the same sample are listed, as sequenced in a study of cytomegalovirus exposure and HLA in healthy donors. Vbeta (60) and Jbeta (13) primers were used in the PCR. This table comes from immunoSEQ multiplex PCR, and its TCRdb copy is limited to in-frame clones, with some not included. There are some 140,000 clones in the sample; about 74% occur only once, and 2.5% to 3.5% lies in the top ten. Sequencing was carried out using PBMCs. These receptors were collected from a man aged 40-55 years in good health and CMV-seronegative.

The chain couples TRBV27 to TRBJ1-6, with TRBD1 matching 9 bases. CDR3 length equals 16 residues. V gave up 6 bases and J gave up 7 bases; unmatched junction bases: 10. Germline CDR1 reads MNHEY; CDR2 reads SMNVEV (reference sequence). The CDR3 is CASRPDRGEENSPLHF. The CDR3 coding sequence is TGTGCCAGCAGGCCTGACAGGGGGGAAGAGAATTCACCCCTCCACTTT.

The chain has TRBV6-6 and TRBJ2-3, with TRBD1 as a possible D gene (5 bases). The CDR3 runs 13 residues. Looked up from germline, CDR1 is MNHNY and CDR2 is SVGAGI (reference sequence). V dropped 2 bases and J dropped 6 bases, with 9 bases sitting between them. The CDR3 DNA is TGTGCCAGCAGTTACACCAGGGATGATACGCAGTATTTT. Its translation is CASSYTRDDTQYF.

This chain links TRBV19 with TRBJ2-5; 7 bases agree with TRBD1. The CDR3 extends over 15 amino acids. V lost 5 bases, J lost 0 bases, and 6 bases stayed unmatched. Germline lookup yields CDR1 LNHDA and CDR2 SQIVND (reference sequence). The CDR3 spells CASSRGQSYQETQYF. The DNA of the CDR3 is TGTGCCAGTAGTCGGGGACAGTCGTACCAAGAGACCCAGTACTTC. The complete variable domain, with remaining parts taken from reference TRBV19 and TRBJ2-5, reads DGGITQSPKYLFRKEGQNVTLSCEQNLNHDAMYWYRQDPGQGLRLIYYSQIVNDFQKGDIAEGYSVSREKKESFPLTVTSAQKNPTAFYLCASSRGQSYQETQYFGPGTRLLVL.

In nucleotides, the CDR3 is TGTGCCAGCAGCCGGGACAAGGGTCAAGAGACCCAGTACTTC. Its translation: CASSRDKGQETQYF. The chain has TRBV2 and TRBJ2-5, with a tentative D call TRBD1 (6 bases). The CDR3 runs 14 residues. V was clipped by 6 bases and J by 2 bases, with 13 bases between them. Germline CDR1 is SNHLY and CDR2 is FYNNEI.

The chain combines TRBV5-8 with TRBJ2-7; TRBD2 might be the D (5 bases). CDR3 length: 16 residues. Per the germline V gene, CDR1 is SGHTS and CDR2 is YDEGEE. With 1 base removed from V and 0 bases from J, the gap between germline ends came to 14 bases. CDR3 in DNA: TGTGCCAGCAGCTTGTTTTCTAGCTGGAGCTCCTACGAGCAGTACTTC. Translating gives CASSLFSSWSSYEQYF.

The rearrangement uses TRBV4-1 and TRBJ2-2; no clear D. V was shortened by 8 bases and J by 1 base, with 5 bases between the two germline ends. From germline, CDR1 is MGHRA and CDR2 YSYEKL. The CDR3 runs 12 residues. CDR3 sequence (DNA): TGCGCCAGCGGCAAGAACACCGGGGAGCTGTTTTTT. Amino acids: CASGKNTGELFF.

V is TRBV6-6 and J is TRBJ2-4, with D possibly TRBD1 on 6 matching bases. CDR1 is MNHNY and CDR2 is SVGAGI in the germline V gene (reference sequence). Trimming took 2 bases from V and 6 from J, leaving 8 bases between them. The length of the CDR3 is 13 residues. The CDR3 is CASSYGTPNIQYF. In DNA form, the CDR3 reads TGTGCCAGCAGTTACGGGACACCAAACATTCAGTACTTC.

V gene TRBV5-1 combines with J gene TRBJ1-2; D unclear. This CDR3 comprises 14 residues. Germline-derived CDR1 and CDR2 are SGHRS and YFSETQ. Trimming took off 2 bases at V and 9 bases at J, with 17 bases between the two ends. DNA for the CDR3: TGCGCCAGCAGCTTCTCTCCGGAGGAGTCGCGCTACACCTTC. It translates to CASSFSPEESRYTF.